This T cell receptor (beta chain) was profiled in a study of cytomegalovirus exposure and HLA in healthy donors. Findings of the study overall: In vitro assays verified that a few CMV-associated chains recognized CMV antigens specifically. Several V segments, TRBV6-2 and TRBV6-3 among them, could not be told apart and were dropped.

The PCR made use of 60 Vbeta and 13 Jbeta primers. This table comes from immunoSEQ multiplex PCR, and its TCRdb copy is limited to in-frame clones, with some not included. The repertoire has tens of thousands of clones, approximately 75% of them found once; the top ten carry 9% to 14%. This clone was seen more than once but under ten times. Its antigen is unknown. The CDR3 contains 16 residues. Germline CDR1 PRHDT, CDR2 FYEKMQ (reference sequence). V was clipped by 1 base and J by 8 bases, with 19 bases between them. Sequenced: PBMCs. The TCR originated in a middle-aged woman in good health and CMV-seropositive. V and J are TRBV13 and TRBJ2-3; tentatively, D is TRBD2 (5 bases). CDR3 region: CASSLDDYPRGGTQYF. In DNA form, the CDR3 reads TGTGCCAGCAGCTTAGATGACTACCCCCGAGGTGGTACGCAGTATTTT.